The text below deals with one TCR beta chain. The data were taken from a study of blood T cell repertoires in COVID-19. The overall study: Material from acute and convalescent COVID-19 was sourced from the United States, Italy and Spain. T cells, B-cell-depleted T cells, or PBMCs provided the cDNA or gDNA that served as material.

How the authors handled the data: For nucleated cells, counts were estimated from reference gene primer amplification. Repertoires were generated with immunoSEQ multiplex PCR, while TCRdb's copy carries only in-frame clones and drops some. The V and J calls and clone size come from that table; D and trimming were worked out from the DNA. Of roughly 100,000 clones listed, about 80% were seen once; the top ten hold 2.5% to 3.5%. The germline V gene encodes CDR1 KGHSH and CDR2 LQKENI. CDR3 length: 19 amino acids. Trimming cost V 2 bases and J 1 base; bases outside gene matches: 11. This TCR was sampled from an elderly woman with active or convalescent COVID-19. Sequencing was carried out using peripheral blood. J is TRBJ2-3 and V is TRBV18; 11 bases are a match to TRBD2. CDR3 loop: CASSPNVLAGVAGTDTQYF. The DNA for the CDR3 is TGTGCCAGCTCACCAAATGTACTAGCGGGAGTAGCGGGCACAGATACGCAGTATTTT.